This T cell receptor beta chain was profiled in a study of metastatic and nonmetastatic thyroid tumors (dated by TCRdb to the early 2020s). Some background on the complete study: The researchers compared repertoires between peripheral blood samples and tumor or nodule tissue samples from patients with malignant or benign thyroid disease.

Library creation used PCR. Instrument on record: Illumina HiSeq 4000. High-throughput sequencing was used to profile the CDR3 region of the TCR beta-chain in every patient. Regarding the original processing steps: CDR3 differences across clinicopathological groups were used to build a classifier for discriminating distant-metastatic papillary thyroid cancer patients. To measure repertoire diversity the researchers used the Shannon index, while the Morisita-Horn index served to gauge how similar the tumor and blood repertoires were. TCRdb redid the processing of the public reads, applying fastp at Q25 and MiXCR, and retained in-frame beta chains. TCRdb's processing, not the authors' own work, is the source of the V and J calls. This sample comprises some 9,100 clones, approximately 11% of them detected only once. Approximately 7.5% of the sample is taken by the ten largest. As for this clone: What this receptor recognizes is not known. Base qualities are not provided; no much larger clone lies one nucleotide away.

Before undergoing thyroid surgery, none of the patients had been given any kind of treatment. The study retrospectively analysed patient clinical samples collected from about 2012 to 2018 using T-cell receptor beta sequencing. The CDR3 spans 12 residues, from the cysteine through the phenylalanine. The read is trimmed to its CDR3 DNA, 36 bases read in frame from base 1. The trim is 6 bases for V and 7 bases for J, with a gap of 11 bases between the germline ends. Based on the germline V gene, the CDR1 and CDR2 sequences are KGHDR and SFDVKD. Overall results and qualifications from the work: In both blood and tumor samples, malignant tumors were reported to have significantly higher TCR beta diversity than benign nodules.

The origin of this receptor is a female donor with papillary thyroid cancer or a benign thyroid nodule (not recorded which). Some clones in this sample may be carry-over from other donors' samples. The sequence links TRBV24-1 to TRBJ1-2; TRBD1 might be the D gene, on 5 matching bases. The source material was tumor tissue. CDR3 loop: CATSSTGGGYTF. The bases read TGTGCCACCAGTTCAACGGGGGGTGGCTACACCTTC.